Listed here are 21 T cell receptor beta chains from one sample, sequenced in a study of blood T cell repertoires in COVID-19. Method: immunoSEQ multiplex PCR; TCRdb's copy keeps in-frame clones and lacks some. Among under 300,000 clones listed, roughly nine tenths were seen once. The sample consisted of PBMCs or T cells enriched from blood (not recorded which). The receptors shown here come from a woman aged 25 to 39 with acute COVID-19.

This clone has just one count. V usage is TRBV30 and J usage is TRBJ1-1; D unresolved. The germline gives CDR1 GTSNPN, CDR2 SVGIG (reference sequence). The CDR3 is made up of 14 amino acids. The V end was cut by 0 bases, the J end by 0 bases, with 8 bases between. CDR3 sequence (DNA): TGTGCCTGGAGTGTACTTAGTATGAACACTGAAGCTTTCTTT. Its translation is CAWSVLSMNTEAFF.

The chain couples TRBV14 to TRBJ1-6; 10 bases agree with TRBD1. Per germline, CDR1 SGHDN and CDR2 FVKESK. CDR3 length: 17 amino acids. V was pared by 2 bases and J by 7 bases, with 8 bases of the junction left unmatched. The CDR3 nucleotides read TGTGCCAGCAGCCAATCCGACAGGGGGCCAGAGAATTCACCCCTCCACTTT. Translated, it gives CASSQSDRGPENSPLHF.

This chain connects TRBV3-1 (or the pseudogene TRBV3-2) to TRBJ2-6; TRBD2 agrees at 7 bases. Trimming at V came to 5 bases and at J to 4 bases, leaving 11 bases not matched to a gene. The CDR3 sequence is 17 residues long. Germline loops: CDR1 LGHDT, CDR2 YNNKEL (reference sequence). This CDR3 is CASSGPAGWRGANVLTF. The DNA for the CDR3 is TGTGCCAGCAGCGGTCCAGCGGGGTGGCGGGGGGCCAACGTCCTGACTTTC.

This clone came up once. V is TRBV7-2 and J is TRBJ1-5; 7 nucleotides match TRBD1. Germline CDR1 reads SGHTA; CDR2 reads FQGNSA. This CDR3 is 16 amino acids long. J was trimmed by 2 bases and V by 0 bases; bases with no gene match: 4. The CDR3: CASSLALQGGNQPQHF. In nucleotides, the CDR3 is TGTGCCAGCAGCTTAGCGTTGCAGGGGGGCAATCAGCCCCAGCATTTT.

The V and J genes are TRBV18 and TRBJ2-7; TRBD2 matches at 7 bases. This CDR3 comprises 16 residues. The junction had 11 bases not matched to a gene; V was cut back by 4 bases and J by 2 bases. Germline V CDR1 and CDR2: KGHSH, LQKENI. The CDR3 sequence: CASSRGERGLTYEQYF. Here the CDR3 DNA reads TGTGCCAGCTCACGTGGTGAGCGGGGCCTCACCTACGAGCAGTACTTC. The variable domain in full, with the rest retrieved from reference TRBV18 and TRBJ2-7, is NAGVMQNPRHLVRRRGQEARLRCSPMKGHSHVYWYRQLPEEGLKFMVYLQKENIIDESGMPKERFSAEFPKEGPSILRIQQVVRGDSAAYFCASSRGERGLTYEQYFGPGTRLTVT.

Regarding this clone: The junction differs from germline at one of its ends, possibly a read error. The chain is built from TRBV3-1 (or the pseudogene TRBV3-2) and TRBJ2-5; the match to TRBD2 covers 14 bases. CDR1 and CDR2 from the germline V gene are LGHDT and YNNKEL (reference sequence). CDR3 size: 14 residues. CDR3 sequence: CASTSWGTSGRGNF. Written as DNA, the CDR3 is TGTGCCAGCACTTCATGGGGGACTAGCGGGAGAGGGAACTTC.

The chain is built from TRBV2 and TRBJ1-5, with D maybe TRBD1 (6 bases). Trimming took off 0 bases at V and 6 bases at J, with 12 bases between the two ends. This CDR3 has 15 amino acids. Per the germline V gene, CDR1 is SNHLY and CDR2 is FYNNEI. The CDR3 bases are TGTGCCAGCAGTGAAGCAACAGGGTTTGCTCAGCCCCAGCATTTT. Its protein product is CASSEATGFAQPQHF.

The V and J genes are TRBV30 and TRBJ1-2; 7 bases agree with TRBD1. Germline assignment: CDR1 GTSNPN and CDR2 SVGIG (reference sequence). V was pared by 6 bases and J by 0 bases, with 4 bases of the junction left unmatched. The CDR3 is 13 residues long. In DNA form, the CDR3 reads TGTGCCTGCCCGGGACAGACTAACTATGGCTACACCTTC. Its translation: CACPGQTNYGYTF.

Regarding this clone: A much larger clone differs by one base, so this may be a read error. This chain connects TRBV7-2 to TRBJ2-7; TRBD1 matches at 7 bases. The CDR3 totals 14 residues. Germline V CDR1 and CDR2: SGHTA, FQGNSA. V was clipped by 4 bases and J by 2 bases; unmatched bases: 5. The CDR3 sequence is CASSSAGTAYEQYF. The CDR3 DNA reads TGTGCCAGCAGCTCCGCCGGGACAGCCTACGAGCAGTACTTC.

The chain has TRBV11-3 and TRBJ2-7, with 7 bases aligning to TRBD2. The ends lost 5 bases at V and 3 bases at J; junction bases unmatched: 7. Germline V lookup: CDR1 SGHNT, CDR2 YENEEA. This CDR3 contains 14 residues. The CDR3 spells CASSPGTNNYEQYF. CDR3 in DNA: TGTGCCAGCAGCCCCGGGACTAACAACTACGAGCAGTACTTC.

This clone was recorded only once. The chain has TRBV6-1 and TRBJ1-1; D ambiguous. Trimming pared 2 bases from V and 8 bases from J, leaving 6 bases between. Germline V gene sequence: CDR1 MNHNS, CDR2 SASEGT. The CDR3 runs 11 residues. The DNA of the CDR3 is TGTGCCAGCAGTGAATCTCGGGAAGCTTTCTTT. Residues: CASSESREAFF.

The chain carries TRBV6-5 and TRBJ1-5, with 11 bases aligning to TRBD1. The CDR3 runs 15 residues. CDR1 and CDR2 from the germline V gene are MNHEY and SVGAGI. J was trimmed by 4 bases and V by 6 bases; bases with no gene match: 5. The CDR3 coding sequence is TGTGCCAGCAGCCTGGGACAGGGGGTTAATCAGCCCCAGCATTTT. Amino acid sequence: CASSLGQGVNQPQHF.

V is TRBV7-8 and J is TRBJ2-3; D gene ambiguous. The CDR3 is made up of 13 amino acids. Germline V CDR1 and CDR2: SGHVS, FQNEAQ. Trimming removed 1 base from V and 6 bases from J, with 8 bases in between. In nucleotides, the CDR3 is TGTGCCAGCAGCTTAGTCGCCAGGGATACGCAGTATTTT. It encodes CASSLVARDTQYF. The full variable domain, its missing parts supplied by reference TRBV7-8 and TRBJ2-3, is GAGVSQSPRYKVAKRGQDVALRCDPISGHVSLFWYQQALGQGPEFLTYFQNEAQLDKSGLPSDRFFAERPEGSVSTLKIQRTQQEDSAVYLCASSLVARDTQYFGPGTRLTVL.

The V gene is TRBV4-1, the J gene TRBJ2-7; D is possibly TRBD2 (6 bases). The length of the CDR3 is 15 residues. In germline, CDR1 is MGHRA, CDR2 YSYEKL. V was clipped by 1 base and J by 7 bases, with 17 bases between them. The CDR3 loop is CASSQGPTARGEQYF. CDR3 DNA sequence: TGCGCCAGCAGCCAAGGCCCGACAGCCCGGGGGGAGCAGTACTTC.

The V and J genes are TRBV7-5 and TRBJ2-7; TRBD2, the D gene given by the table, was not confirmed from the DNA. TRBV7-5 is assigned pseudogene status. This CDR3 contains 14 residues. The CDR3 reads CAQDGGTMTYEQYF. The DNA for the CDR3 is TGTGCCCAAGATGGAGGGACTATGACCTACGAGCAGTACTTC.

The V gene is TRBV10-3, the J gene TRBJ1-5; D is possibly TRBD1 (5 bases). Germline lookup yields CDR1 ENHRY and CDR2 SYGVKD. This CDR3 has 14 amino acids. Trimming pared 0 bases from V and 4 bases from J, leaving 7 bases between. This CDR3 reads CAISESTANQPQHF. For the CDR3, the DNA is TGTGCCATCAGTGAGTCGACAGCAAATCAGCCCCAGCATTTT.

The chain carries TRBV19 and TRBJ1-1, with a tentative D call TRBD1 (5 bases). CDR3 length equals 15 residues. Germline-derived CDR1 and CDR2 are LNHDA and SQIVND (reference sequence). V gave up 4 bases and J gave up 1 base, with 13 bases separating them. CDR3 nucleotides: TGTGCCAGTAGTAGGCTGTTGACAGCGAACACTGAAGCTTTCTTT. This encodes CASSRLLTANTEAFF.

The gene calls are TRBV9 and TRBJ2-1, with TRBD1 identical over 8 bases. The germline CDR1 and CDR2 sequences are SGDLS and YYNGEE. V shed 3 bases, J shed 8 bases, and the junction held 1 base outside the gene matches. The CDR3 extends over 12 amino acids. The CDR3 nucleotides read TGTGCCAGCAGCGGACAGGGGTATGAGCAGTTCTTC. Amino acids: CASSGQGYEQFF.

This clone was detected a few times. The same CDR3 is also encoded by other DNA sequences in this sample. The V and J genes are TRBV5-6 and TRBJ1-5, with TRBD1 as a possible D gene (6 bases). V dropped 2 bases and J dropped 4 bases, with 13 bases sitting between them. Germline V gene lookup returns CDR1 SGHDT and CDR2 YYEEEE. CDR3 length: 15 amino acids. The CDR3 is CASSFGQGSNQPQHF. The DNA for the CDR3 is TGTGCCAGCAGCTTCGGGCAGGGGTCTAATCAGCCCCAGCATTTT.

The DNA for the CDR3 is TGTGCCAGCAGCCTAGGCCCCGGTGGGGAGCAGTACTTC. Its translation is CASSLGPGGEQYF. This sequence joins TRBV5-6 and TRBJ2-7; D is uncertain. Germline V CDR1 and CDR2: SGHDT, YYEEEE. V was trimmed by 4 bases and J by 7 bases, leaving 15 bases between them. The CDR3 has 13 residues.

The V gene is TRBV11-2, the J gene TRBJ1-1, with D maybe TRBD1 (5 bases). Germline V gene data show CDR1 as SGHAT and CDR2 as FQNNGV. V lost 2 bases and J 3 bases, leaving 13 bases between the germline ends. The CDR3 length is 15 residues. CDR3 sequence (DNA): TGTGCCAGCAGCTTAAGCACCGACAGTTACACTGAAGCTTTCTTT. It is translated as CASSLSTDSYTEAFF.